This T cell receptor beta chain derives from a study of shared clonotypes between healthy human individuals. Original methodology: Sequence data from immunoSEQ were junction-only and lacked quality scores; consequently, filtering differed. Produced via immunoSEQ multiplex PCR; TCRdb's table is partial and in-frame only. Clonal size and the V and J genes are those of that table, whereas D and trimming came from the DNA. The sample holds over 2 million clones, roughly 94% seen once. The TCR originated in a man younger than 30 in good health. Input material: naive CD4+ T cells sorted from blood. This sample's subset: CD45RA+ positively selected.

The CDR3 sequence: CAIRPDREEVNYGYTF. The DNA of the CDR3 is TGTGCCATCAGACCGGACAGAGAAGAAGTGAACTATGGCTACACCTTC. The chain has TRBV10-3 and TRBJ1-2; tentatively, D is TRBD1 (6 bases). This CDR3 region has 16 residues. V shed 6 bases and J shed 2 bases, with 19 bases lying between them. In germline, CDR1 is ENHRY, CDR2 SYGVKD.